The source of this T cell receptor beta chain is a study of T cells after yellow fever vaccination. This clonotype showed up many times. Using its own MiXCR run on the 5' RACE reads, TCRdb lists one record per CDR3 protein. The sample lists around 320,000 distinct CDR3 sequences, about 10% seen once, with around 3.3% in the top ten. CDR1 is SGHRS and CDR2 is YFSETQ in the germline V gene. V lost 0 bases and J lost 0, with 7 bases in between. The CDR3 runs 15 residues. The chain recombines TRBV5-1 with TRBJ1-5; unclear D gene. The receptor comes from a young man who received the YFV17D yellow fever vaccine. Specimen: CD4+ T cells sorted from PBMCs, collected 5 days after the yellow fever booster vaccination. The chain's CDR3 is CASSLVGNSNQPQHF. The CDR3 DNA follows: TGCGCCAGCAGCTTGGTAGGAAATAGCAATCAGCCCCAGCATTTT.